One sample yielded the 14 T cell receptor beta chains listed below, sequenced in a study of blood T cells in healthy people across ages. A second about 6 to 12 cycle PCR used barcoded and J-beta primers. TCRdb analysed the 5' RACE reads with MiXCR anew, one entry per CDR3 protein. Here the sample spans about a million distinct CDR3 sequences, roughly 51% being singletons. The sequenced sample was blood. The receptors stem from a woman aged 60 to 75 in good health.

This clonotype was seen more than once but under ten times. This rearrangement joins TRBV7-2 to TRBJ2-2; D ambiguous. Germline-derived CDR1 and CDR2 are SGHTA and FQGNSA. This CDR3 contains 14 residues. The V end lost 1 base, the J end lost 3 bases, and 6 bases lay between the germline ends. The CDR3 nucleotides are TGTGCCAGCAGCTTAGAGGGATACACCGGGGAGCTGTTTTTT. Residues: CASSLEGYTGELFF.

This clonotype is a singleton in its sample. One junction end does not reproduce the germline sequence, and a read error may be involved. The chain is built from TRBV4-1 and TRBJ1-1; D remains ambiguous. The germline CDR1 and CDR2 sequences are MGHRA and YSYEKL. The length of the CDR3 is 13 residues. The CDR3 DNA sequence: TGCGCCAGCAGTCAAGGGAGACCCACTGAAGCTTTCTTT. Translation gives CASSQGRPTEAFF.

This CDR3 reads CASSDRGQTYEQYF. The CDR3 DNA follows: TGTGCCAGCAGTGACAGGGGACAAACCTACGAGCAGTACTTC. The rearrangement joins TRBV2 to TRBJ2-7; a weak D match, TRBD1 (6 bases). CDR1 is SNHLY and CDR2 is FYNNEI in the germline V gene. The V and J ends lost 3 bases and 2 bases respectively, with 11 bases between them. This CDR3 is built from 14 residues.

The rearrangement links TRBV29-1 to TRBJ2-1; 7 nucleotides agree with TRBD1. The CDR3 runs 16 residues. CDR1 is SQVTM and CDR2 is ANQGSEA in the germline V gene. J lost 8 bases, V lost 1 base, and 14 bases had no gene match. The CDR3 is CSVEGTGMGIGYEQFF. Here the CDR3 DNA reads TGCAGCGTTGAAGGGACAGGAATGGGGATAGGATATGAGCAGTTCTTC.

The chain recombines TRBV20-1 with TRBJ2-7, with D possibly matching TRBD2 (5 bases). Germline lookup yields CDR1 DFQATT and CDR2 SNEGSKA (reference sequence). V lost 3 bases and J lost 9, with 15 bases in between. The CDR3 totals 12 residues. CDR3 in DNA: TGCAGTGCTAGTGGCGACTACGACGGGCAGTACTTC. This sequence encodes CSASGDYDGQYF.

The chain uses TRBV20-1 and TRBJ1-5, with 8 bases matching TRBD1. CDR1 is DFQATT, CDR2 SNEGSKA, per germline (reference sequence). This CDR3 region has 13 residues. Trimming took 4 bases from V and 7 from J; bases not matched to a gene: 6. CDR3 nucleotides: TGCAGTGCTACAGACAGGGGTTGGCAGCCCCAGCATTTT. Translated, it gives CSATDRGWQPQHF.

This clonotype was seen more than once but under ten times. The V and J genes are TRBV10-3 and TRBJ2-3, with D possibly being TRBD1 (6 bases). The CDR3 sequence is 16 residues long. V lost 3 bases to trimming and J lost 3 bases, with 16 bases between them. The germline CDR1 and CDR2 sequences are ENHRY and SYGVKD. The CDR3 sequence is CAISDVGTHGTDTQYF. In DNA, the CDR3 is TGTGCCATCAGTGATGTCGGGACACACGGGACAGATACGCAGTATTTT.

The genes are TRBV29-1 and TRBJ1-2; the match to TRBD1 covers 8 bases. In germline, CDR1 is SQVTM, CDR2 ANQGSEA. The V gene end was trimmed by 6 bases and the J gene end by 4 bases; junction bases not matched to a gene: 4. This CDR3 region has 12 residues. CDR3 sequence (DNA): TGCAGCGTCCCTACAGGGGGCTATGGCTACACCTTC. This translates into CSVPTGGYGYTF. Full variable domain (outside the CDR3, taken from reference TRBV29-1 and TRBJ1-2): SAVISQKPSRDICQRGTSLTIQCQVDSQVTMMFWYRQQPGQSLTLIATANQGSEATYESGFVIDKFPISRPNLTFSTLTVSNMSPEDSSIYLCSVPTGGYGYTFGSGTRLTVV.

V usage is TRBV28 and J usage is TRBJ2-6; tentative D call: TRBD1 (5 bases). In germline, CDR1 is MDHEN, CDR2 SYDVKM. The CDR3 covers 14 residues. Trimming left V 4 bases short and J 4 bases short, with 8 bases between. The CDR3 here is CASSWAGGANVLTF. In nucleotides, the CDR3 is TGTGCCAGCAGTTGGGCAGGGGGGGCCAACGTCCTGACTTTC.

This clonotype was recorded many times. The chain uses TRBV7-9 and TRBJ2-4, with TRBD1 identical over 9 bases. With 1 base clipped from V and 8 bases from J, the junction kept 0 bases outside the gene matches. The CDR3 runs 13 residues. CDR1 is SEHNR, CDR2 FQNEAQ, per germline (reference sequence). CDR3 bases: TGTGCCAGCAGCTTAGGACAGGGGGACATTCAGTACTTC. Translated: CASSLGQGDIQYF.

This clonotype was picked up many times. The V gene is TRBV20-1, the J gene TRBJ2-7; D perhaps matches TRBD1 (6 bases). V was trimmed by 2 bases and J by 3 bases, leaving 8 bases between them. The V gene's germline CDR1 is DFQATT and CDR2 SNEGSKA (reference sequence). This CDR3 contains 12 residues. CDR3 coding DNA: TGCAGTGCTAGACCGGACAGCTACGAGCAGTACTTC. This translates into CSARPDSYEQYF.

The chain joins TRBV9 to TRBJ2-5, with D perhaps matching TRBD1 (5 bases). CDR3 size: 14 residues. Germline V CDR1 and CDR2: SGDLS, YYNGEE. Trimming left V 3 bases short and J 11 bases short, with 20 bases between. The CDR3 nucleotides are TGTGCCAGCAGCGGACCGGCAGGGCCCGGTGAGCAGTACTTC. It translates to CASSGPAGPGEQYF. Variable domain in full (rest from reference TRBV9 and TRBJ2-5): DSGVTQTPKHLITATGQRVTLRCSPRSGDLSVYWYQQSLDQGLQFLIQYYNGEERAKGNILERFSAQQFPDLHSELNLSSLELGDSALYFCASSGPAGPGEQYFGPGTRLLVL.

For the CDR3, the DNA is TGTGCCAGCAGCCCTTATTTTCCCGATACGCAGTATTTT. This encodes CASSPYFPDTQYF. The V and J genes are TRBV7-2 and TRBJ2-3; D unresolved. The germline V gene has CDR1 SGHTA and CDR2 FQGNSA. This CDR3 is 13 amino acids long. Trimming stripped 5 bases from V and 6 bases from J, with 12 bases between.

The table lists this clonotype with many counts. V is TRBV7-2 and J is TRBJ2-7; 13 bases agree with TRBD2. Unmatched junction bases numbered 3, after V lost 0 bases and J lost 4 bases. The CDR3 sequence is 16 residues long. Germline CDR1 is SGHTA and CDR2 is FQGNSA. CDR3 sequence reads: CASSLARLAGGYEQYF. CDR3 nucleotide sequence: TGTGCCAGCAGCTTAGCGAGACTAGCGGGAGGTTACGAGCAGTACTTC.